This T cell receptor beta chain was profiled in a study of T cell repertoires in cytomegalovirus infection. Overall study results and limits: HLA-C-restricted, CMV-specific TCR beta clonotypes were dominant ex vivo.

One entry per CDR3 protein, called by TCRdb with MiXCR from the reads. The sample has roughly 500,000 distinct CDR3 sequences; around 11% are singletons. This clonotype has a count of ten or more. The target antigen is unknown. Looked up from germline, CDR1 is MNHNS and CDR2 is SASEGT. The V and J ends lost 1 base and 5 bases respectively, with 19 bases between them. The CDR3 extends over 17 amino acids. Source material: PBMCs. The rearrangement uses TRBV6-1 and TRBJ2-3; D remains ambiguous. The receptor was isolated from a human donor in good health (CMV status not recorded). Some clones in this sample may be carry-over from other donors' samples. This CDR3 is CASSEVWSALEGDTQYF. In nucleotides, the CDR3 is TGTGCCAGCAGTGAAGTGTGGTCAGCCCTCGAAGGAGATACGCAGTATTTT.